The following is a T cell receptor beta chain sequence with its context. MiXCR was run by TCRdb on the RT-PCR reads, yielding one entry per CDR3 protein. This repertoire shows 650,000 to 800,000 distinct CDR3 sequences, 13% to 15% found once; its top ten account for 3.6%. Germline values: CDR1 SGHRS, CDR2 YFSETQ. This CDR3 contains 14 residues. Trimming stripped 2 bases from V and 6 bases from J, with 13 bases between. The sample was memory CD4+ T cells from blood. The TCR sequence derives from a female donor in good health, serving as a healthy control. The rearrangement links TRBV5-1 to TRBJ2-3; D gene ambiguous. CDR3 nucleotides: TGCGCCAGCAGCTTCATCGCGATGGGCGATACGCAGTATTTT. Translating gives CASSFIAMGDTQYF.